This TCR beta chain was recovered during a study of T cell changes during pregnancy in multiple sclerosis (dated by TCRdb to about 2019). In terms of the full investigation: The study looked at changes in the T cell repertoire across pregnancy in women with multiple sclerosis.

Libraries came from the immunoSEQ multiplex PCR assay. As stored in TCRdb, this immuneACCESS dataset retains in-frame rearrangements with V and J assigned. A fraction of the clones does not appear; measured against another copy, unresolved V genes explain less than half of the discrepancy, and the remainder lacks a known reason. A total of under 85,000 clones appear in this sample, 90% to 95% of them only once. About 0.27% of the sample lies in the top ten. Concerning this clone: Its antigen is unknown. No clone much larger than this one lies a single base away; base qualities are absent. The same CDR3 arises from other DNA sequences in this sample as well.

Per the germline V gene, LGHNA is the CDR1 and YSLEER is the CDR2. After removal of 3 bases from V and 6 bases from J, the junction retains 11 bases not matched to a gene. Including the terminal cysteine and phenylalanine, the CDR3 comprises 16 residues. Only CDR3 DNA is held: 48 bases, read in frame from base 1. The receptor chain draws on TRBV4-3 and TRBJ2-3, with 8 bases in between that match TRBD1. This TCR came from a female donor in good health, enrolled as a control in a pregnancy study. The sample consisted of CD4+ T cells from peripheral blood mononuclear cells, taken in the third trimester of pregnancy. The CDR3 corresponds to CASSQDDRGVGDTQYF. Here is the DNA: TGCGCCAGCAGCCAGGACGACAGGGGAGTTGGGGATACGCAGTATTTT.